This entry is about one T cell receptor beta chain. Its antigen remains unidentified. A much larger clonotype is one base distant, so this may be a read error. The data were taken from a study of T cell repertoires in cytomegalovirus infection. Study context: CMV infection plus the matching HLA type was flagged by public TCR beta signatures. Whole-study findings and limits: Based on cumulative public TCR beta family frequency, carriers of CMV plus the relevant HLA were identified. Ex vivo, HLA-C-restricted CMV-specific TCR beta clonotypes prevailed over the rest of the response.

TCRdb used MiXCR to reprocess the reads, holding one entry per CDR3 protein. The table lists around 450,000 distinct CDR3 sequences, approximately 31% of them singletons. Trimming pared 5 bases from V and 3 bases from J, leaving 14 bases between. The germline V gene has CDR1 MNHGY and CDR2 SAAAGT. The CDR3 is 15 amino acids. The specimen sequenced was PBMCs. V is TRBV6-8 and J is TRBJ1-5, with no clear D. This TCR was sampled from a human donor in good health (CMV status not recorded). Some clones in this sample may be carry-over from other donors' samples. CDR3 sequence (DNA): TGTGCCAGCAGTCGGCACCGAACCTTCAATCAGCCCCAGCATTTT. The encoded protein is CASSRHRTFNQPQHF.